This T cell receptor (beta chain) was sequenced during a study of T cell responses to AZD1222 COVID-19 vaccine. Repertoires were generated with immunoSEQ multiplex PCR, while TCRdb's copy carries only in-frame clones and drops some. The table shows over 100,000 clones, with 88% occurring only once. Broader study findings: Possibly, clonal diversity was underestimated; donors were largely white British and included more females.

V was clipped by 1 base and J by 3 bases, with 6 bases between them. CDR3 length equals 12 residues. CDR1 and CDR2 (germline): SQVTM, ANQGSEA. About this clone: The antigen remains unidentified.

Sequences were derived from peripheral blood, sampled on day 0 of MenACWY control vaccination. The clonotype was recovered from an adult in good health. The gene calls are TRBV29-1 and TRBJ1-2; no definite D call. The CDR3 DNA sequence: TGCAGCGTTGAAGTTGGGGACTATGGCTACACCTTC. Amino acids: CSVEVGDYGYTF.